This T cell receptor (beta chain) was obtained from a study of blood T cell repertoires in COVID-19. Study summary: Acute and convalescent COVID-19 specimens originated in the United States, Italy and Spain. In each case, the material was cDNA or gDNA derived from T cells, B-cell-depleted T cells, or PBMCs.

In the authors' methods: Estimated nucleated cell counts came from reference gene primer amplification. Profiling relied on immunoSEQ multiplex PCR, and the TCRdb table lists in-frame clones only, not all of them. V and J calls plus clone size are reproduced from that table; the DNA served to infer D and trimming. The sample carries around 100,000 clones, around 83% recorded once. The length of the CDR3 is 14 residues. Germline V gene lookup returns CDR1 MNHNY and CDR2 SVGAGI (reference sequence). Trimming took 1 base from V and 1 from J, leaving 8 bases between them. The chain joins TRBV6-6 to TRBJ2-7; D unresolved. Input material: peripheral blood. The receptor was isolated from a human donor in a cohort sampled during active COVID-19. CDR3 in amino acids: CASSYYISSYEQYF. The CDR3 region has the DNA TGTGCCAGCAGTTACTATATTTCGTCCTACGAGCAGTACTTC.